The clone carrying this T cell receptor beta chain was counted at least ten times. What it binds is not known. This beta chain turned up in a library designed for alpha chains; as an off-target read, its abundance says little. These data come from a study of spatial heterogeneity in lung cancer. Overall study: Counts of TCR transcripts in tumor regions correlated strongly with a matched bulk RNA-seq T cell module score.

The CDR3 covers 15 residues. Study-level findings and limits: Counts of ubiquitous and regional expanded TCRs tracked ubiquitous and regional nonsynonymous mutations, respectively. Tumors with more nonsynonymous mutations had more expanded intratumoral alpha and beta TCRs.

TCRdb reanalysed the 5' RACE reads using MiXCR and keeps one entry per CDR3 protein. Of about 16,000 distinct CDR3 sequences in the sample, 5% to 6% were seen once. Time point reported: sample taken at primary tumor resection. Unsorted whole RNA from tumor, nontumor lung or frozen PBMC underwent sequencing. The source is a female donor with early-stage non-small cell lung cancer. The sample consisted of lung tumor tissue, taken at surgery. The rearrangement links TRBV21-1 to TRBJ1-4. TRBV21-1 is a pseudogene segment. CDR3 sequence: CASSTSHATNEKLFF. The CDR3 DNA sequence: TGTGCCAGCAGCACATCACACGCAACTAATGAAAAACTGTTTTTT.